This record looks at one TCR beta chain sequence and its context. Its cognate antigen has yet to be identified. No base qualities exist here, and no much larger clone lies one base off it. This sample is part of a study of CD39 and CD103 CD8 tumor-infiltrating T cells (dated by TCRdb to the late 2010s). The study in broad terms: An HPV-positive HNSCC, an HPV-negative HNSCC, an ovarian cancer and a melanoma patient were represented in the repertoire comparisons shown. TCRbeta CDR3 deep sequencing compared repertoires of CD8 TIL subsets defined by CD103 and CD39 with peripheral memory CD8 T cells. The study at large found these results: DP CD8 TILs appeared to be more oligoclonal than DN and SP CD8 TILs and blood memory CD8 T cells, with about 56-90% covered by the top 30 clonotypes. DP TIL clonotypes were rarely detected in blood or uninvolved lymph node, whereas DN TIL clonotypes were found to largely overlap with peripheral memory CD8 repertoires.

At the time samples were collected, the patients were not on therapy, although their prior treatments varied from chemotherapy, radiotherapy, surgery and immunotherapy to none at all. After thawing, cells were enriched for T lymphocytes using a negative-selection kit, and EpCAM beads were added for tumor-infiltrating lymphocytes. CD8 TIL subsets were FACS-sorted as CD3+CD4-CD8+CD45RA- cells split by CD39 and CD103 expression into DN, SP and DP. Tumor specimens were minced, digested for 1 h with hyaluronidase, collagenase and DNase, filtered, enriched by Ficoll and cryopreserved. On a FACSAria II, each population was sorted to around 99% purity, and the resulting cell pellets were frozen for TCR sequencing with no culture step. The CDR3 numbers 15 residues from cysteine through phenylalanine. This entry keeps only the CDR3 DNA: 45 bases, framed from base 1. CDR1 and CDR2, looked up from the germline V gene, are SNHLY and FYNNEI. The V end loses 4 bases and the J end loses 1 base, and a stretch of 13 bases separates them.

From roughly 10,000 to 100,000 sorted cells per subset, genomic DNA was extracted using the DNeasy Blood and Tissue Kit. TCRbeta V-J or V-D-J regions were sequenced and mapped by the immunoSEQ service, with coverage above 10x per sample. Concerning the study's data processing: Analysis was limited to productive rearrangements exported from the immunoSEQ Analyzer platform, and clonality was evaluated on the 500 most abundant clones. Repertoire overlap between populations was quantified with the Morisita-Horn similarity index and the Jaccard index. Morisita-Horn similarity between CD8 T-cell subset TCR repertoires was measured in 6 or 7 cancer patients. TCRdb's version of the immuneACCESS table is confined to in-frame rearrangements and falls short of the full clone set. An unresolved V gene accounts for under half of the shortfall where checked; the remainder is of unknown origin. That table furnishes V, J and clone size, whereas the DNA furnished D and trimming. Present in this sample are some 3,300 clones, approximately 63% of which were seen just once. The ten biggest clones cover roughly 25% of the sample.

This receptor chain uses TRBV2 and TRBJ1-2, with no confidently assigned D gene. The receptor was derived from a human donor with head and neck squamous cell carcinoma. Sequencing was performed on CD39- CD103- CD8+ T cells sorted from the tumor. Per the publication, the cell subset or site label means: CD103-CD39- double-negative CD45RA- CD8 T cells. CDR3 reads: CASSAQPDLNYGYTF. The DNA sequence is as follows: TGTGCCAGCAGTGCACAGCCTGATCTTAACTATGGCTACACCTTC.